There are many counts of the clone carrying this T cell receptor beta chain. This CDR3 is 15 amino acids long. Per germline, CDR1 LGHNA and CDR2 YNFKEQ. With 1 base removed from V and 1 base from J, the gap between germline ends came to 10 bases. Using its own MiXCR run on the 5' RACE reads, TCRdb lists one record per CDR3 protein. The sample gives fewer than 65,000 distinct CDR3 sequences, around 30% of which show up once; 2% to 2.5% is in the top ten. The sequenced sample was tumor-infiltrating naive CD4+ T cells sorted from the breast tumor. The subset: naive CD4+ T cells, CD4+CD45RA+CD25-. This receptor was taken from a female donor with breast cancer. The chain couples TRBV4-2 to TRBJ2-5; D possibly corresponds to TRBD2 (6 bases). This chain's CDR3 is CASSQVASAQETQYF. In nucleotides, the CDR3 is TGTGCCAGCAGCCAAGTAGCTAGCGCCCAAGAGACCCAGTACTTC.